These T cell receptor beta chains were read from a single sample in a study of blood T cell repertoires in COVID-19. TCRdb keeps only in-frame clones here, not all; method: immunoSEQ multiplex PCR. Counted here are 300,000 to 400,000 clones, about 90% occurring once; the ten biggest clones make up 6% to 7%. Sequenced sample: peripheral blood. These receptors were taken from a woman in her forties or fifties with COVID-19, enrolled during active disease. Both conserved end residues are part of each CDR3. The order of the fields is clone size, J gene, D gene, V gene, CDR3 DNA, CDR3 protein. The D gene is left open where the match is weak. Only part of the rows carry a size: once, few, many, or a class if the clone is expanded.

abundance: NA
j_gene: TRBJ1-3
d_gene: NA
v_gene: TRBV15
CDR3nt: TGTGCCACCAGCAGAGAGTACAGCTCTGGAAACACCATATATTTT
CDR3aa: CATSREYSSGNTIYF

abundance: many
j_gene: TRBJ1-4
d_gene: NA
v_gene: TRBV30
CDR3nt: TGTGCCTGGACTCTGGACAGCTCAACTAATGAAAAACTGTTTTTT
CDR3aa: CAWTLDSSTNEKLFF

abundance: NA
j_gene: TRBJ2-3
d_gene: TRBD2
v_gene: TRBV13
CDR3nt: TGTGCCAGCAGCTTAGAACTGGCGGGAGCAAGGGCGGATACGCAGTATTTT
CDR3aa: CASSLELAGARADTQYF

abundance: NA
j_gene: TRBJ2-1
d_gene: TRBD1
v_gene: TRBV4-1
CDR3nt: TGCGCCAGCAGCCACGTACAGGGGACGAATGAGCAGTTCTTC
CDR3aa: CASSHVQGTNEQFF

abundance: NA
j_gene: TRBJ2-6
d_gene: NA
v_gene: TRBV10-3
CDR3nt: TGTGCCATCAGTGGACGGGCCTTTTGGGGGGTCCCCTCTGGGGCCAACGTCCTGACTTTC
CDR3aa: CAISGRAFWGVPSGANVLTF

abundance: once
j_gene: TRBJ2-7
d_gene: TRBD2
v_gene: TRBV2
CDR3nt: TGTGCCAGCAGGGGAGGGAATTCCTACGAGCAGTACTTC
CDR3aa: CASRGGNSYEQYF

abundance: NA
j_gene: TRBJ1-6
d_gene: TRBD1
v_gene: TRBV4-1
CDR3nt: TGCGCCAGCAGCCAAGACAACTCCCCGTGGACAGGGACTGTTTCACCCCTCCACTTT
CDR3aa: CASSQDNSPWTGTVSPLHF

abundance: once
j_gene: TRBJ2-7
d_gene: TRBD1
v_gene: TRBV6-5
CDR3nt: TGTGCCAGCAGTTCCCCAACAGGGGCGAGGGAGCAGTACTTC
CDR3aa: CASSSPTGAREQYF

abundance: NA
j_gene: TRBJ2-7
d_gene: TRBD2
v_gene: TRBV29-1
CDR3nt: TGCAGCGTTGATAAAGGGCTAGCGGGACGTTCCTACGAGCAGTACTTC
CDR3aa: CSVDKGLAGRSYEQYF

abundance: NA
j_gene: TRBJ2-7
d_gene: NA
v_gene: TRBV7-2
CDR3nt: TGTGCCAGCAGCTCCCAGCGCCACGAGCAGTACTTC
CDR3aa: CASSSQRHEQYF

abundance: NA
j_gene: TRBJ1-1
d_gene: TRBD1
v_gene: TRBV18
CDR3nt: TGTGCCAGCTCAGGGTCGACAGGGGTGAACACTGAAGCTTTCTTT
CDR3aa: CASSGSTGVNTEAFF

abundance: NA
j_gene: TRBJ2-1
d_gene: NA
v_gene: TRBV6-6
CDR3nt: TGTGCCAGCAGTTTGGGTGAGGGCGCGGGGAATGAGCAGTTCTTC
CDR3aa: CASSLGEGAGNEQFF

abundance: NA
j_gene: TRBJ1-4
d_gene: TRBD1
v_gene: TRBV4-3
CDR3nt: TGCGCCAGCAGCCCCAGGGGGCTGGCAACTAATGAAAAACTGTTTTTT
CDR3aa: CASSPRGLATNEKLFF

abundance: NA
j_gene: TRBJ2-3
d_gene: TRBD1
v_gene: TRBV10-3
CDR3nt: TGTGCCATCAGTGTTGGGACAGGGATCACAGATACGCAGTATTTT
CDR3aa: CAISVGTGITDTQYF

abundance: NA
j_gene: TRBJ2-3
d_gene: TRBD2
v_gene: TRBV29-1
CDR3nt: TGCAGCGGTGGACTAGCGGGAACTGCAGATACGCAGTATTTT
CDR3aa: CSGGLAGTADTQYF

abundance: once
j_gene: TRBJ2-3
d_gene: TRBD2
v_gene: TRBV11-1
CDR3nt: TGTGCCAGCAGCCCAATCCTCGGGAGGGCCCCAGATACGCAGTATTTT
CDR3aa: CASSPILGRAPDTQYF

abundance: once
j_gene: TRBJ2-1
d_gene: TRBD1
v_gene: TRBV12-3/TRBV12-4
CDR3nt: TGTGCCAGCAGCAACCACAGGGGCCAAGGATGGTTCTTC
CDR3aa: CASSNHRGQGWFF

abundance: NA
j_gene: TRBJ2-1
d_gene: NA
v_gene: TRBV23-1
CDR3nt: TGCGCCAGCACAAAACGGAGGGATTCGAAATGGTCGGGATATGAGCAGTTCTTC
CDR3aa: CASTKRRDSKWSGYEQFF

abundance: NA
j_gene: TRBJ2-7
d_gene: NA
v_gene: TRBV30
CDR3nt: TGTGCCTGGAGTGTCGGCCGGCGGGCAGATCAGTACTTC
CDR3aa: CAWSVGRRADQYF

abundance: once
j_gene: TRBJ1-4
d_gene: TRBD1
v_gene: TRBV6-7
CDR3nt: TGTGCCAGCAGTTACCTGGGACAGCTTAATGAAAAACTGTTTTTT
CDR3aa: CASSYLGQLNEKLFF